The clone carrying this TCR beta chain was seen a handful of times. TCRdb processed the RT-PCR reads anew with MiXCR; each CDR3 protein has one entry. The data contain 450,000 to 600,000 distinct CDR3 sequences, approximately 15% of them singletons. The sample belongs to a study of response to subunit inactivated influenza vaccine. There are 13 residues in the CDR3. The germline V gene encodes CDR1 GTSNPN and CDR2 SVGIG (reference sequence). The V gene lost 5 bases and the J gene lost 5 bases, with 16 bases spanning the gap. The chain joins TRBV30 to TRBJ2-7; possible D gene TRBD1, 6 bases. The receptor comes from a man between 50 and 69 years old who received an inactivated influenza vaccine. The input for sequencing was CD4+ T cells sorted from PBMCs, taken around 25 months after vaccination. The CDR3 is CAWAIQGIHEQYF. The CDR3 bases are TGTGCCTGGGCAATACAGGGCATCCACGAGCAGTACTTC.